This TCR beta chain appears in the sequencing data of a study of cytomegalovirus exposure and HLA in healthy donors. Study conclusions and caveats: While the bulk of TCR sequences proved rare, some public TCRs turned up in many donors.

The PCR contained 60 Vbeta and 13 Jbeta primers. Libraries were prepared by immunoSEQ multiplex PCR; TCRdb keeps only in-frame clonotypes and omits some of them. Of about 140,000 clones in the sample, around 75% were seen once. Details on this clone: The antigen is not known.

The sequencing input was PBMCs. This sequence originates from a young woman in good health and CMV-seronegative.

CDR3 sequence reads: CASTPPQGGYQPQHF. CDR3 DNA: TGTGCCAGCACCCCCCCCCAAGGGGGATATCAGCCCCAGCATTTT. The chain couples TRBV28 to TRBJ1-5, with D tentatively TRBD1 (6 bases). Germline assignment: CDR1 MDHEN and CDR2 SYDVKM. V lost 7 bases, J lost 5 bases, and 18 bases lay in between. This CDR3 has 15 amino acids.